This T cell receptor beta chain was sequenced in a study of Ad26.COV2.S vaccination and SARS-CoV-2 variants. Study overall: Donor allocation was to the COV1001 Ad26.COV2.S trial arm.

Comment on this clone: Its specificity is not known.

Sequenced by immunoSEQ multiplex PCR; TCRdb stores in-frame clones only, minus some. This table has 400,000 to 450,000 clones, more than 80% appearing once. As to treatment: around 19 received Ad26.COV2.S at low or high dose, single or two shots; about 5 received placebo; per-sample allocation not given. It was on day 63 after the first vaccine or placebo injection that samples were taken. Donation was by an adult aged 18-55 years who was in Boston. Findings of the study overall: Spike-specific TCR breadth was greater after Ad26.COV2.S than placebo.

Sequences were derived from peripheral blood, sampled in a trial of Ad26.COV2.S vaccine versus placebo. The TCR originated in a person between 18 and 60 years old who received the Ad26.COV2.S COVID-19 vaccine or a placebo.

CDR3 sequence: CASSFRDHYEQYF. Here the CDR3 DNA reads TGTGCCAGCAGCTTCCGGGACCATTACGAGCAGTACTTC. The chain links TRBV9 to TRBJ2-7, with D perhaps being TRBD1 or TRBD2 (5 bases each). With 4 bases removed from V and 4 bases from J, the gap between germline ends came to 12 bases. The CDR3 has 13 amino acids. From germline, CDR1 is SGDLS and CDR2 YYNGEE.